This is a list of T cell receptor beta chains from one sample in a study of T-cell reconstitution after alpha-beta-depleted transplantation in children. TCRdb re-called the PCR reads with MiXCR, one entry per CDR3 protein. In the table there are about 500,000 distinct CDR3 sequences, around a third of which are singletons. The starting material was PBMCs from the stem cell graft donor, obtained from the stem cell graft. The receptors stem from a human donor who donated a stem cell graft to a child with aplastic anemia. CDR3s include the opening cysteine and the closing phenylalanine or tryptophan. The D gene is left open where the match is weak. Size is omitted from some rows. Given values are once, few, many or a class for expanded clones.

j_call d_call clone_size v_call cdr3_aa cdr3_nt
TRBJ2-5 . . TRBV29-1 CSVRRASVQETQYF TGCAGCGTCCGCAGGGCATCAGTCCAAGAGACCCAGTACTTC
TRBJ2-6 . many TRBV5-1 CASTWGSPGANVLTF TGCGCCAGCACCTGGGGGTCCCCGGGGGCCAACGTCCTGACTTTC
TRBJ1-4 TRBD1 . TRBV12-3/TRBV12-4 CASSRRDRGNEKLFF TGTGCCAGCAGTCGTCGGGACAGGGGGAATGAAAAACTGTTTTTT
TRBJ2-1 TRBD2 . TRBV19 CASSISLAGIVSQFF TGTGCCAGTAGTATTTCACTAGCGGGAATTGTGTCGCAGTTCTTC
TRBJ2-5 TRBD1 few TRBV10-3 CAIRDIDRGIQETQYF TGTGCCATCAGGGATATAGACAGGGGGATTCAAGAGACCCAGTACTTC
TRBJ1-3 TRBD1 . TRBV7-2 CASSAPGQRNGNTIYF TGTGCCAGCAGCGCGCCGGGACAGAGAAACGGAAACACCATATATTTT
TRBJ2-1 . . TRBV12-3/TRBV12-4 CASSLGGMRFF TGTGCCAGCAGTTTAGGCGGGATGCGGTTCTTC
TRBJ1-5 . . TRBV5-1 CASSFGTENQPQHF TGCGCCAGCAGCTTCGGGACCGAAAATCAGCCCCAGCATTTT
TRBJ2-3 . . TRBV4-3 CASSQDLSSYQSDTQYF TGCGCCAGCAGCCAAGATCTGTCTAGTTATCAATCAGATACGCAGTATTTT
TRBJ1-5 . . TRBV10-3 CAISSMVGSQPQHF TGTGCCATCAGTTCCATGGTTGGGAGTCAGCCCCAGCATTTT
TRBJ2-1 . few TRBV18 CASSPERQQGEQFF TGTGCCAGCTCACCCGAGAGGCAGCAAGGTGAGCAGTTCTTC
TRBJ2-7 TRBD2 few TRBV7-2 CASSLGLAGSPYEQYF TGTGCCAGCAGCTTAGGTCTAGCGGGTTCGCCCTACGAGCAGTACTTC
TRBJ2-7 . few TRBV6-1 CASSQHGDWVGVRQYF TGTGCCAGCAGTCAACACGGGGACTGGGTAGGGGTTCGGCAGTACTTC
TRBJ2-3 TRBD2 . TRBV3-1 CASSQVAGGPSDTQYF TGTGCCAGCAGCCAAGTGGCGGGAGGGCCCTCAGATACGCAGTATTTT
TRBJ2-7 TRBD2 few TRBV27 CASMASGSTEQYF TGTGCCAGCATGGCTAGCGGGAGTACGGAGCAGTACTTC
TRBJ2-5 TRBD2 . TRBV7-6 CASSDRPVAGVWETQYF TGTGCCAGCAGCGACCGTCCGGTAGCGGGAGTATGGGAGACCCAGTACTTC
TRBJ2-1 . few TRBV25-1 CASSDRRGNGYNEQFF TGTGCCAGCAGTGACCGGCGAGGGAACGGTTACAATGAGCAGTTCTTC
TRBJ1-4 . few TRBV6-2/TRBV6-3 CASSLTTGTINEKLFF TGTGCCAGCAGCCTCACCACCGGGACAATTAATGAAAAACTGTTTTTT
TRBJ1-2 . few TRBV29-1 CSVVNSRGWGYTF TGCAGCGTTGTCAATTCAAGGGGATGGGGCTACACCTTC
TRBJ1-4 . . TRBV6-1 CASEKGQGREKLFF TGTGCCAGCGAAAAAGGGCAGGGGCGAGAAAAACTGTTTTTT
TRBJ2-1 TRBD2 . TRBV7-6 CASSLTSGREMYNEQFF TGTGCCAGCAGCCTGACTAGCGGGAGGGAGATGTACAATGAGCAGTTCTTC
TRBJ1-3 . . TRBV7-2 CASSLVEGSSGNTIYF TGTGCCAGCAGCTTAGTGGAGGGGAGCTCTGGAAACACCATATATTTT
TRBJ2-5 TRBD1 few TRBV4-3 CASSQTDRGGETQYF TGCGCCAGCAGCCAGACGGACAGGGGTGGGGAGACCCAGTACTTC
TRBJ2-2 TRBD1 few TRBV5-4 CASSGSGQGKGTGELFF TGTGCCAGCAGCGGCTCGGGACAGGGAAAGGGCACCGGGGAGCTGTTTTTT
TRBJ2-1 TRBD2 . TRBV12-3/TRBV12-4 CASSPRRGSGSYNEQFF TGTGCCAGCAGTCCCCGGCGTGGTAGCGGGAGCTACAATGAGCAGTTCTTC
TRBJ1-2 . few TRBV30 CALERQTNYGYTF TGTGCCTTGGAGAGACAGACTAACTATGGCTACACCTTC
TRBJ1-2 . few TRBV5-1 CASSLGQGQINYGYTF TGCGCCAGCAGCTTGGGGCAGGGTCAAATTAACTATGGCTACACCTTC
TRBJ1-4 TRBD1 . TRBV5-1 CASSLAGQMWEKLFF TGCGCCAGCAGCTTGGCGGGACAGATGTGGGAAAAACTGTTTTTT
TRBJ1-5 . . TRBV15 CATSRGFPGPAQPQHF TGTGCCACCAGCAGAGGGTTTCCAGGACCAGCTCAGCCCCAGCATTTT
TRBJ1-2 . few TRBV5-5 CASSPGVGDGYTF TGTGCCAGCAGCCCGGGAGTAGGGGATGGCTACACCTTC
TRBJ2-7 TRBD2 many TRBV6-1 CASSRGGPSYEQYF TGTGCCAGCAGTCGGGGAGGGCCTTCCTACGAGCAGTACTTC
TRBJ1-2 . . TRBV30 CAWISGERNYGYTF TGTGCCTGGATTTCGGGGGAACGAAACTATGGCTACACCTTC
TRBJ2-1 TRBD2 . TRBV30 CAWSVWASGENEQFF TGTGCCTGGAGTGTTTGGGCTAGCGGTGAAAATGAGCAGTTCTTC